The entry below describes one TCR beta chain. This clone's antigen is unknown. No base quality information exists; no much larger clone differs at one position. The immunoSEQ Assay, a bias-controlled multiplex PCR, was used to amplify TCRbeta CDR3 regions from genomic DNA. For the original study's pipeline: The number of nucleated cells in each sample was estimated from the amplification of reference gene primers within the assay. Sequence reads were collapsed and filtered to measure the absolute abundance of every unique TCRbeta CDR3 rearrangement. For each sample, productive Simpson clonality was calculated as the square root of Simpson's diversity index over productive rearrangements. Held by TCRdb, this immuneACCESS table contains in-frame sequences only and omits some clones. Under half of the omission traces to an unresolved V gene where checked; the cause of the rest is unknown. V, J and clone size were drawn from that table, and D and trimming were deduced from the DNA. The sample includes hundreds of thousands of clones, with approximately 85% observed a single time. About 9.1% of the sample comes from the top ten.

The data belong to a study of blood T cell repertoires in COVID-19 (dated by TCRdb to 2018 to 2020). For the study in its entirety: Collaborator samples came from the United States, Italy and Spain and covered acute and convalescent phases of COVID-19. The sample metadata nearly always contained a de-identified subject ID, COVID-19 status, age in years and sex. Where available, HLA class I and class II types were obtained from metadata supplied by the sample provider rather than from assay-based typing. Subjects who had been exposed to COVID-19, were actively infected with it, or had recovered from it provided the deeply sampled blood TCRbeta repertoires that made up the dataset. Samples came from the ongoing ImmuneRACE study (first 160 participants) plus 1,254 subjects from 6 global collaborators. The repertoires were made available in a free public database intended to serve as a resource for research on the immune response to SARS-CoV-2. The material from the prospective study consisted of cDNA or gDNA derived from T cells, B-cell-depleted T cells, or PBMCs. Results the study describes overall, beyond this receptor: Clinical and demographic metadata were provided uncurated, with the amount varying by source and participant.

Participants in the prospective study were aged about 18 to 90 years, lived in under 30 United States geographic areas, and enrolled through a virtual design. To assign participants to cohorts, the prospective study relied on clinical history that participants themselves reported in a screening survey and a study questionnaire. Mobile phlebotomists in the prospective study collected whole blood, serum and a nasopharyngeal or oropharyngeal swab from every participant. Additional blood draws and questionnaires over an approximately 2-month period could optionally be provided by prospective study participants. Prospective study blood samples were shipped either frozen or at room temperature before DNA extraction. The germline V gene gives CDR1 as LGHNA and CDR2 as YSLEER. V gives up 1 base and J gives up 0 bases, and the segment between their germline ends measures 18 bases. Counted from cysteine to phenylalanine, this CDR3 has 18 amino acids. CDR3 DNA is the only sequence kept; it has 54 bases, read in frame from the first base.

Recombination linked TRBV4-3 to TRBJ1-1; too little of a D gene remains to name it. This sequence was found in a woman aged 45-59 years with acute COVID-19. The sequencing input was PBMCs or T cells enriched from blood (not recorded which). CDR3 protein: CASSQGAGILPMNTEAFF. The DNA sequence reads TGCGCCAGCAGCCAAGGGGCCGGGATTTTACCAATGAACACTGAAGCTTTCTTT.